This is a list of T cell receptor beta chains from one sample in a study of blood T cells in healthy people across ages. In TCRdb, the 5' RACE reads were re-called with MiXCR into one record per CDR3 protein. The table shows over a million distinct CDR3 sequences, with more than 35% occurring only once. Material: blood. The receptors here all came from a woman aged 60-70 years in good health. Both conserved end residues are part of each CDR3. A D gene is named only where the DNA matches it firmly. Size is stated for part of the rows, as once, few or many counts, or as a class when the clone is expanded.

cdr3_length: 15; j_call: TRBJ2-3; clone_size: few; v_call: TRBV29-1; d_call: TRBD1; cdr3_aa: CSAVADRGLKDTQYF; cdr3_nt: TGCAGCGCCGTAGCTGACAGGGGGCTTAAAGATACGCAGTATTTT
cdr3_length: 14; j_call: TRBJ1-1; clone_size: -; v_call: TRBV28; d_call: -; cdr3_aa: CASSFWRGSTEAFF; cdr3_nt: TGTGCCAGCAGTTTTTGGAGGGGAAGCACTGAAGCTTTCTTT
cdr3_length: 16; j_call: TRBJ2-3; clone_size: few; v_call: TRBV6-6; d_call: TRBD2; cdr3_aa: CASSYSRLAGTDTQYF; cdr3_nt: TGTGCCAGCAGTTACTCGAGACTAGCAGGCACAGATACGCAGTATTTT
cdr3_length: 15; j_call: TRBJ2-7; clone_size: few; v_call: TRBV10-3; d_call: -; cdr3_aa: CAISASLGRTYEQYF; cdr3_nt: TGTGCCATCAGTGCCTCCCTCGGTCGTACCTACGAGCAGTACTTC
cdr3_length: 14; j_call: TRBJ2-1; clone_size: -; v_call: TRBV5-1; d_call: -; cdr3_aa: CASSLAGIRSQWFF; cdr3_nt: TGCGCCAGCAGCTTAGCCGGGATAAGGTCCCAGTGGTTCTTC
cdr3_length: 15; j_call: TRBJ2-5; clone_size: few; v_call: TRBV12-3/TRBV12-4; d_call: -; cdr3_aa: CASSPPDRSQETQYF; cdr3_nt: TGTGCCAGCAGTCCCCCCGATAGGTCACAAGAGACCCAGTACTTC
cdr3_length: 12; j_call: TRBJ1-6; clone_size: once; v_call: TRBV3-1; d_call: -; cdr3_aa: CASSQRGNPLHF; cdr3_nt: TGTGCCAGCAGCCAGAGGGGGAATCCCCTCCACTTT
cdr3_length: 11; j_call: TRBJ2-7; clone_size: few; v_call: TRBV20-1; d_call: -; cdr3_aa: CSARENYEQYF; cdr3_nt: TGCAGTGCTAGAGAAAACTACGAGCAGTACTTC
cdr3_length: 15; j_call: TRBJ2-5; clone_size: -; v_call: TRBV27; d_call: TRBD2; cdr3_aa: CASNVLAGGYNEQYF; cdr3_nt: TGTGCCAGCAATGTACTAGCGGGAGGGTACAATGAGCAGTACTTC
cdr3_length: 17; j_call: TRBJ2-3; clone_size: few; v_call: TRBV10-3; d_call: TRBD2; cdr3_aa: CAISESGGLAGADTQYF; cdr3_nt: TGTGCCATCAGTGAGTCGGGGGGACTAGCGGGAGCAGATACGCAGTATTTT
cdr3_length: 12; j_call: TRBJ2-5; clone_size: -; v_call: TRBV7-9; d_call: -; cdr3_aa: CASTLAPETQYF; cdr3_nt: TGTGCCAGCACCCTCGCGCCAGAGACCCAGTACTTC
cdr3_length: 15; j_call: TRBJ2-5; clone_size: -; v_call: TRBV3-1; d_call: TRBD1; cdr3_aa: CASSHGAGGQETQYF; cdr3_nt: TGTGCCAGCAGCCATGGGGCAGGGGGACAAGAGACCCAGTACTTC
cdr3_length: 18; j_call: TRBJ1-1; clone_size: -; v_call: TRBV20-1; d_call: TRBD1; cdr3_aa: CSARDWRGRLRMNTEAFF; cdr3_nt: TGCAGTGCTAGAGATTGGAGGGGGCGCCTGAGAATGAACACTGAAGCTTTCTTT
cdr3_length: 13; j_call: TRBJ2-7; clone_size: few; v_call: TRBV27; d_call: -; cdr3_aa: CARELKGSYEQYF; cdr3_nt: TGTGCCAGGGAACTAAAGGGATCCTACGAGCAGTACTTC
cdr3_length: 15; j_call: TRBJ1-1; clone_size: -; v_call: TRBV5-1; d_call: -; cdr3_aa: CASSLDGGGNTEAFF; cdr3_nt: TGCGCCAGCAGCTTGGACGGGGGTGGGAACACTGAAGCTTTCTTT
cdr3_length: 13; j_call: TRBJ2-7; clone_size: -; v_call: TRBV27; d_call: TRBD1; cdr3_aa: CASSRTGDREQYF; cdr3_nt: TGTGCCAGCAGCCGGACAGGGGATCGGGAGCAGTACTTC
cdr3_length: 16; j_call: TRBJ1-2; clone_size: -; v_call: TRBV5-6; d_call: -; cdr3_aa: CASSLGFGEFNYGYTF; cdr3_nt: TGTGCCAGCAGCTTGGGATTTGGGGAGTTTAACTATGGCTACACCTTC
cdr3_length: 18; j_call: TRBJ2-5; clone_size: -; v_call: TRBV6-1; d_call: TRBD2; cdr3_aa: CASSESRGSSGSQETQYF; cdr3_nt: TGTGCCAGCAGTGAATCCCGAGGGTCTAGCGGGAGCCAAGAGACCCAGTACTTC
cdr3_length: 16; j_call: TRBJ2-6; clone_size: -; v_call: TRBV27; d_call: -; cdr3_aa: CASSYGRFSGANVLTF; cdr3_nt: TGTGCCAGCAGTTACGGCCGATTCTCTGGGGCCAACGTCCTGACTTTC
cdr3_length: 13; j_call: TRBJ2-3; clone_size: -; v_call: TRBV7-6; d_call: -; cdr3_aa: CASSSTAGDTQYF; cdr3_nt: TGTGCCAGCAGCTCGACCGCTGGAGATACGCAGTATTTT
cdr3_length: 16; j_call: TRBJ2-1; clone_size: -; v_call: TRBV20-1; d_call: TRBD2; cdr3_aa: CSAEGLAGRKKSEQFF; cdr3_nt: TGCAGTGCCGAAGGACTAGCGGGAAGGAAAAAAAGTGAGCAGTTCTTC
cdr3_length: 14; j_call: TRBJ2-1; clone_size: -; v_call: TRBV27; d_call: -; cdr3_aa: CASSGQGPYNEQFF; cdr3_nt: TGTGCCAGCAGTGGGCAGGGACCCTACAATGAGCAGTTCTTC
cdr3_length: 16; j_call: TRBJ2-7; clone_size: -; v_call: TRBV15; d_call: TRBD2; cdr3_aa: CATSRAVGLAGGEQYF; cdr3_nt: TGTGCCACCAGCAGGGCTGTGGGACTAGCGGGAGGCGAGCAGTACTTC
cdr3_length: 14; j_call: TRBJ2-7; clone_size: few; v_call: TRBV20-1; d_call: -; cdr3_aa: CSARDPRTPYEQYF; cdr3_nt: TGCAGTGCTAGAGATCCACGGACCCCCTACGAGCAGTACTTC
cdr3_length: 14; j_call: TRBJ2-6; clone_size: few; v_call: TRBV29-1; d_call: -; cdr3_aa: CSVSEKPGANVLTF; cdr3_nt: TGCAGCGTTTCCGAAAAACCTGGGGCCAACGTCCTGACTTTC
cdr3_length: 15; j_call: TRBJ2-1; clone_size: -; v_call: TRBV20-1; d_call: TRBD2; cdr3_aa: CSAVSSGLAWNEQFF; cdr3_nt: TGCAGTGCTGTTAGCTCGGGACTAGCGTGGAATGAGCAGTTCTTC
cdr3_length: 17; j_call: TRBJ2-6; clone_size: few; v_call: TRBV5-1; d_call: -; cdr3_aa: CASSPEAVSRGANVLTF; cdr3_nt: TGCGCCAGCAGCCCGGAGGCTGTCTCTAGAGGGGCCAACGTCCTGACTTTC
cdr3_length: 16; j_call: TRBJ2-1; clone_size: once; v_call: TRBV6-5; d_call: -; cdr3_aa: CASSYSAGSLHNEQFF; cdr3_nt: TGTGCCAGCAGTTACTCCGCCGGGAGCTTGCACAATGAGCAGTTCTTC
cdr3_length: 15; j_call: TRBJ2-1; clone_size: -; v_call: TRBV24-1; d_call: TRBD1; cdr3_aa: CATSEGQGWNNEQFF; cdr3_nt: TGTGCCACCAGTGAAGGACAGGGATGGAACAATGAGCAGTTCTTC
cdr3_length: 12; j_call: TRBJ2-1; clone_size: many; v_call: TRBV27; d_call: -; cdr3_aa: CASSSFYNEQFF; cdr3_nt: TGTGCCAGCAGTTCGTTTTACAATGAGCAGTTCTTC
cdr3_length: 13; j_call: TRBJ1-1; clone_size: -; v_call: TRBV7-6; d_call: TRBD1; cdr3_aa: CASSPGGITEAFF; cdr3_nt: TGTGCCAGCAGCCCAGGGGGGATCACTGAAGCTTTCTTT
cdr3_length: 14; j_call: TRBJ2-3; clone_size: -; v_call: TRBV20-1; d_call: -; cdr3_aa: CSARVGGGTDTQYF; cdr3_nt: TGCAGTGCTAGAGTAGGGGGGGGCACAGATACGCAGTATTTT
cdr3_length: 15; j_call: TRBJ2-7; clone_size: many; v_call: TRBV29-1; d_call: TRBD2; cdr3_aa: CSAQAPSGSGYEQYF; cdr3_nt: TGCAGCGCCCAAGCCCCTAGCGGGAGCGGGTACGAGCAGTACTTC
cdr3_length: 13; j_call: TRBJ2-7; clone_size: once; v_call: TRBV5-1; d_call: TRBD2; cdr3_aa: CASSLLADCEQYF; cdr3_nt: TGCGCCAGCAGCCTCCTAGCGGACTGCGAGCAGTACTTC